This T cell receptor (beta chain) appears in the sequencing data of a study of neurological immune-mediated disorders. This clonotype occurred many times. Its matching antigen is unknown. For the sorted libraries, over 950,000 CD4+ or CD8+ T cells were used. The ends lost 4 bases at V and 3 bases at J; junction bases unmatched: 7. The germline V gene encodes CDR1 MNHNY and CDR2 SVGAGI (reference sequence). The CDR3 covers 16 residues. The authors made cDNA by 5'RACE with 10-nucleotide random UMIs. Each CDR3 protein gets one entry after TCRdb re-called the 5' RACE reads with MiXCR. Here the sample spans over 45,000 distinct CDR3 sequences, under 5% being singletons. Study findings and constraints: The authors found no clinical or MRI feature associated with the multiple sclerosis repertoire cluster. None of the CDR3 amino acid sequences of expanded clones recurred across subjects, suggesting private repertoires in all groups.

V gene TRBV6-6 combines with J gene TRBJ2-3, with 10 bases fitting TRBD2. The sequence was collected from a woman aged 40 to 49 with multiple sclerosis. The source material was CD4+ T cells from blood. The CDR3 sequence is CASSSKRGGRTDTQYF. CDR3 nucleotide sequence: TGTGCCAGCAGTTCAAAGCGGGGGGGCCGAACAGATACGCAGTATTTT.